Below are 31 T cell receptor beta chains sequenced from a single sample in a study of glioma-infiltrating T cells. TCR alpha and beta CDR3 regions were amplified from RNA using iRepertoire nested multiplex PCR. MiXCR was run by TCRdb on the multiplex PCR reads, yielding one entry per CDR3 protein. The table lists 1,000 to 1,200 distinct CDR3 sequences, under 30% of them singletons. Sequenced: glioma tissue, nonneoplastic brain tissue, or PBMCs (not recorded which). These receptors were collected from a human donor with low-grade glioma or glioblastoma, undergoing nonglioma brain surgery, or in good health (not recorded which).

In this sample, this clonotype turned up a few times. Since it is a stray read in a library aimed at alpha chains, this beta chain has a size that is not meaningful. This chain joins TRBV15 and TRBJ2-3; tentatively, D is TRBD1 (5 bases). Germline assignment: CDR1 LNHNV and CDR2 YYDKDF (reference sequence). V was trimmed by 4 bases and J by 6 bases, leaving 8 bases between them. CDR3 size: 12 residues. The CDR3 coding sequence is TGTGCCACCAGCATCCGACAGGATACGCAGTATTTT. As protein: CATSIRQDTQYF.

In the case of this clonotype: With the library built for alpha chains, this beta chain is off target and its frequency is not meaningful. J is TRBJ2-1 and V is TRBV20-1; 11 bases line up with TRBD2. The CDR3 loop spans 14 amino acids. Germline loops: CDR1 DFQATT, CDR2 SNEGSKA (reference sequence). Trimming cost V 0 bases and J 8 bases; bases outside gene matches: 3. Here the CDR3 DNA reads TGCAGTGCTAGAGATAGCGGGAGGGCCGATGAGCAGTTCTTC. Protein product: CSARDSGRADEQFF.

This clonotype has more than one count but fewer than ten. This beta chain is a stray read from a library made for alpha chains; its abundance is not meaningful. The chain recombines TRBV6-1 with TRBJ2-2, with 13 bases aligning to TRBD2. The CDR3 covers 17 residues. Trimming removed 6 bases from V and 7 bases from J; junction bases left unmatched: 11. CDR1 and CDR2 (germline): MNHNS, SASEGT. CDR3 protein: CASRKGLAGARVGELFF. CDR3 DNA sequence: TGTGCCAGCAGAAAAGGACTAGCGGGAGCGCGAGTCGGGGAGCTGTTTTTT.

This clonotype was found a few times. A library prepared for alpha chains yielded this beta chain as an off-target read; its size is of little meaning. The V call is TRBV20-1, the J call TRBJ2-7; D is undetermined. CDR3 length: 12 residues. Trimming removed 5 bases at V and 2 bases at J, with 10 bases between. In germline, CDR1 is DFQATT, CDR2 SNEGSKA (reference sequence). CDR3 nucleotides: TGCAGTGCTCCCAGTTCTACCTACGAGCAGTACTTC. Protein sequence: CSAPSSTYEQYF.

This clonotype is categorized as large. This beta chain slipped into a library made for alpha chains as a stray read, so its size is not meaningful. CDR3 sequence: CASSLSWNTEAFF. The DNA for the CDR3 is TGTGCCAGCAGTTTATCGTGGAACACTGAAGCTTTCTTT. V is TRBV27 and J is TRBJ1-1; D remains ambiguous. V was clipped by 0 bases and J by 1 base, with 3 bases between them. The germline V gene has CDR1 MNHEY and CDR2 SMNVEV (reference sequence). The CDR3 has 13 amino acids.

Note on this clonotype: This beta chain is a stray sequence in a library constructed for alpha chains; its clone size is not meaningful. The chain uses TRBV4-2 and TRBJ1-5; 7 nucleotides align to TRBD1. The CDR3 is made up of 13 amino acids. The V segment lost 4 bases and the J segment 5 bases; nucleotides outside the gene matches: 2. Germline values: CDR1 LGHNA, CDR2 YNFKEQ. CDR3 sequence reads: CASSPGQDQPQHF. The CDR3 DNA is TGTGCCAGCAGCCCCGGACAGGATCAGCCCCAGCATTTT.

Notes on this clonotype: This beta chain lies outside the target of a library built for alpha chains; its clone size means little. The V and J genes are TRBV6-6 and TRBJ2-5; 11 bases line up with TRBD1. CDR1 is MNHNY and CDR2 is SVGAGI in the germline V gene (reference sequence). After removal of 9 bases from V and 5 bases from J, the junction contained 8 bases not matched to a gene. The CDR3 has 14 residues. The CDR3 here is CARPRDRGFETQYF. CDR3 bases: TGTGCCAGACCGAGGGACAGGGGGTTTGAGACCCAGTACTTC.

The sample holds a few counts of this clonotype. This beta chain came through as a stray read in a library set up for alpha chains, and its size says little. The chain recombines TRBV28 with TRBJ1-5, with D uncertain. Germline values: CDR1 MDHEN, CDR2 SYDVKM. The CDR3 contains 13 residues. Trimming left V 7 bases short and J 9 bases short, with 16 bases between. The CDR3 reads CASNLKARRPQHF. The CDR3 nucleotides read TGTGCCAGCAATCTCAAGGCGCGGAGGCCCCAGCATTTT.

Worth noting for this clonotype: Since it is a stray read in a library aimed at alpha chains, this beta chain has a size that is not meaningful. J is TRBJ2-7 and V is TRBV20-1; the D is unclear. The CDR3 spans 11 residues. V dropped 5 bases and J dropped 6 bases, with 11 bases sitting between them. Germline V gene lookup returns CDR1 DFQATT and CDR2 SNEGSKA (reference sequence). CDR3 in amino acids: CSASHSGEQYF. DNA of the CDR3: TGCAGTGCTTCACATTCGGGCGAGCAGTACTTC.

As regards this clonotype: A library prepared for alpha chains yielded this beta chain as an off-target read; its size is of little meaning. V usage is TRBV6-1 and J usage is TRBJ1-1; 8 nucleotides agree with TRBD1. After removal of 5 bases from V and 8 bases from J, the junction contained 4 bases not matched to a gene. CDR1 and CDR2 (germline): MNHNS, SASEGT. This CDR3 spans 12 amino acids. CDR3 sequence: CASSSQGAEAFF. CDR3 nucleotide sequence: TGTGCCAGCAGTTCCCAGGGGGCAGAAGCTTTCTTT.

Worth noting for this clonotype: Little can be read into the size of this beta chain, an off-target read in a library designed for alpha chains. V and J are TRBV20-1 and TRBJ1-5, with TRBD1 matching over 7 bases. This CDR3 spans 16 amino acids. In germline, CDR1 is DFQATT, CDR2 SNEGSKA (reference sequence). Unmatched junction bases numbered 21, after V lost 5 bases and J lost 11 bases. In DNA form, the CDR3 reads TGCAGTGCTGCCGTCGAAGGACAGGCCTCCGGGCGGGCCCAGCATTTT. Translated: CSAAVEGQASGRAQHF.

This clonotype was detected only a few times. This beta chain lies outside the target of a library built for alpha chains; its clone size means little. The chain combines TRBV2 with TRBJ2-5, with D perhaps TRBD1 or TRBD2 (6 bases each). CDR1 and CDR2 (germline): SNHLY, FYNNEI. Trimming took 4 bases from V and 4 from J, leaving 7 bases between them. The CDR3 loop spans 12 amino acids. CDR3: CASSGGAETQYF. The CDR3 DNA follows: TGTGCCAGCAGTGGGGGGGCAGAGACCCAGTACTTC.

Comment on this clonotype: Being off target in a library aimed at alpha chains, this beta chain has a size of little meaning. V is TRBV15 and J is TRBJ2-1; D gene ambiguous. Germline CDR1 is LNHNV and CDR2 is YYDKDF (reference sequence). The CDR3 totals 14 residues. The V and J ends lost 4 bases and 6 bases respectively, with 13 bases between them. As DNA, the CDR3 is TGTGCCACCAGCACCCGGACGACGGCCAATGAGCAGTTCTTC. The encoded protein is CATSTRTTANEQFF.

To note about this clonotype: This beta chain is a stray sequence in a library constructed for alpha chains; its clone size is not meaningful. CDR3 residues: CASLGAAKNIQYF. The CDR3, as DNA: TGTGCCAGCCTCGGCGCAGCCAAAAACATTCAGTACTTC. The chain couples TRBV6-1 to TRBJ2-4; D gene ambiguous. Trimming shortened V by 8 bases and J by 0 bases, and 8 bases separated the two germline ends. In germline, CDR1 is MNHNS, CDR2 SASEGT. CDR3 length: 13 residues.

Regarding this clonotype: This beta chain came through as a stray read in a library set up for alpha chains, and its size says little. This chain's CDR3 is CAISDGRANSNQPQHF. The DNA for the CDR3 is TGTGCCATCAGTGACGGCAGGGCGAATAGCAATCAGCCCCAGCATTTT. The chain links TRBV10-3 to TRBJ1-5; TRBD1 is a possible D gene (5 bases). Germline V gene data show CDR1 as ENHRY and CDR2 as SYGVKD. The CDR3 covers 16 residues. Deletions cut 3 bases from V and 0 bases from J, with 12 bases between.

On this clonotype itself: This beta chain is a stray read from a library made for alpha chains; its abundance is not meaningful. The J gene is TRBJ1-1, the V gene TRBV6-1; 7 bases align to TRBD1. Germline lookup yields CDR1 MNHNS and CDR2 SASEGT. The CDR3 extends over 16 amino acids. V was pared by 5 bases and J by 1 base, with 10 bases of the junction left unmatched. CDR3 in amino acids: CASSPKTGQSNTEAFF. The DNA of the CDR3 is TGTGCCAGCAGTCCTAAAACGGGACAGTCGAACACTGAAGCTTTCTTT.

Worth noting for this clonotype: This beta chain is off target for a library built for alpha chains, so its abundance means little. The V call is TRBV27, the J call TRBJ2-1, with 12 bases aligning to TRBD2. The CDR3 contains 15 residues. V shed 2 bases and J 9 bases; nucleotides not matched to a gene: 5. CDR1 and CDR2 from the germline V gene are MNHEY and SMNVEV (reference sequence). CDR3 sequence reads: CASSLPGLAGREQFF. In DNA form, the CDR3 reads TGTGCCAGCAGTTTACCCGGACTAGCGGGACGTGAGCAGTTCTTC.

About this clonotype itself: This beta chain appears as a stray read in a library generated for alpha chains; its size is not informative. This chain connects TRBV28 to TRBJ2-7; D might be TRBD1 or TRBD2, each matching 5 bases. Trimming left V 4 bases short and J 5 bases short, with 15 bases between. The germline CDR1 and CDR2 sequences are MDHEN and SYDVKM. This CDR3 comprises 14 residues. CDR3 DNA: TGTGCCAGCAGTTCGGGGCAGGGTTTAAACGAGCAGTACGTC. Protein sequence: CASSSGQGLNEQYV.

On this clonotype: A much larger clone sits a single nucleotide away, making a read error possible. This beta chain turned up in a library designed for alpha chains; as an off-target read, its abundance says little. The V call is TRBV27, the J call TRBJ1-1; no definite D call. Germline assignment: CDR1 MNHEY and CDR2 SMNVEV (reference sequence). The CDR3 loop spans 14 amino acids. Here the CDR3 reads CASSLSFLGTKAFF. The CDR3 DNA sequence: TGTGCCAGCAGTTTATCTTTTCTGGGCACTAAAGCTTTCTTT.

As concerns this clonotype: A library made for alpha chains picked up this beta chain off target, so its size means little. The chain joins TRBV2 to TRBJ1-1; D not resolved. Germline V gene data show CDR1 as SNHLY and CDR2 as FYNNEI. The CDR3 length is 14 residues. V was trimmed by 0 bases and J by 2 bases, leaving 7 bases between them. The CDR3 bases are TGTGCCAGCAGTGAAGCAGGTTTCAACACTGAAGCTTTCTTT. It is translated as CASSEAGFNTEAFF.

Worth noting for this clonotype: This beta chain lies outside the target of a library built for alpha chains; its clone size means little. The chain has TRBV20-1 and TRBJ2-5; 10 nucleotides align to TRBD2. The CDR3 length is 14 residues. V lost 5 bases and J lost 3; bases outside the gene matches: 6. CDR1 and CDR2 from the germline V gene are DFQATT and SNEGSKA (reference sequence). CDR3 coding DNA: TGCAGTGCTGATTCCGGGACTAGCGAAGAGACCCAGTACTTC. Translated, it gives CSADSGTSEETQYF.

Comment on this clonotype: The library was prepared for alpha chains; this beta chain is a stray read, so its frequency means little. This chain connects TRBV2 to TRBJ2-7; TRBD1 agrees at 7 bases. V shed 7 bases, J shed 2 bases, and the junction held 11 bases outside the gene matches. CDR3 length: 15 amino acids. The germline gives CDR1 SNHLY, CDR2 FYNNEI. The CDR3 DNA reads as TGTGCCAGCAAAATCAGGGACAGCCCCCCCTACGAGCAGTACTTC. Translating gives CASKIRDSPPYEQYF.

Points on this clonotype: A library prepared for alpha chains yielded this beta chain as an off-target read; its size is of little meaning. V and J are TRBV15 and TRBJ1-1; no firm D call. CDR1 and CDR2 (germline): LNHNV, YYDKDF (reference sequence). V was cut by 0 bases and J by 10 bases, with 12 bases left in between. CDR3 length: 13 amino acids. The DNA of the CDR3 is TGTGCCACCAGCAGAGATCGTGATGTCGGAGCTTTCTTT. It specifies CATSRDRDVGAFF.

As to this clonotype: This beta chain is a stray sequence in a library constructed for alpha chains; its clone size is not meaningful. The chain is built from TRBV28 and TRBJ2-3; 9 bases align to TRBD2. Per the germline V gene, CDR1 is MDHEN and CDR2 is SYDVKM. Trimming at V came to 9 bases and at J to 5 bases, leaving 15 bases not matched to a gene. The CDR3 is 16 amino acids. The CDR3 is CASHSARAGGLDTQYF. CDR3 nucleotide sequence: TGTGCCAGTCATTCAGCCCGAGCGGGAGGCTTAGATACGCAGTATTTT.

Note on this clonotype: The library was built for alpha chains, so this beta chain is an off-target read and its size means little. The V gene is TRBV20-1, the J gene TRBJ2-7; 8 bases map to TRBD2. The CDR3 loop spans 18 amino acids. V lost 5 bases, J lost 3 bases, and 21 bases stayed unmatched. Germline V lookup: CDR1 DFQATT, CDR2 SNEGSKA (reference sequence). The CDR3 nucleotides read TGCAGTGCTCCTAAGAAGCCCGGGACTAGTGTAGCACTCTACGAGCAGTACTTC. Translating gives CSAPKKPGTSVALYEQYF.

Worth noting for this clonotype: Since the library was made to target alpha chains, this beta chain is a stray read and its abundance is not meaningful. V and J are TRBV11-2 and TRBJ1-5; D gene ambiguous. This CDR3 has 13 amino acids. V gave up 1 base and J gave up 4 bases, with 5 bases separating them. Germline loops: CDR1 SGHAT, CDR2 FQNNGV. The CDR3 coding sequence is TGTGCCAGCAGCTTAGCGGGGAATCAGCCCCAGCATTTT. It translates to CASSLAGNQPQHF.

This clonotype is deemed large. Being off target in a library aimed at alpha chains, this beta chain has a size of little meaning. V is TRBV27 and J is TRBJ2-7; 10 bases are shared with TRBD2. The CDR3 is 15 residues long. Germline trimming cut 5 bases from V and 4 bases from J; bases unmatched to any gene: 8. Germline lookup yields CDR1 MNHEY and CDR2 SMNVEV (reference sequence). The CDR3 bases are TGTGCCAGCAGTAAAGCTAGCGGGAGAGGGTACGAGCAGTACTTC. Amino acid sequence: CASSKASGRGYEQYF.

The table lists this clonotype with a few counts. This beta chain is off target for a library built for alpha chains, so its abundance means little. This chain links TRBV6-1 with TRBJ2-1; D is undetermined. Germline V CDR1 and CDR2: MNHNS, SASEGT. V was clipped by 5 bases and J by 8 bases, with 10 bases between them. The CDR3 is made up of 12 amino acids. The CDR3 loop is CASSLFVDEQFF. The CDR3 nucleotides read TGTGCCAGCAGTCTCTTCGTCGATGAGCAGTTCTTC.

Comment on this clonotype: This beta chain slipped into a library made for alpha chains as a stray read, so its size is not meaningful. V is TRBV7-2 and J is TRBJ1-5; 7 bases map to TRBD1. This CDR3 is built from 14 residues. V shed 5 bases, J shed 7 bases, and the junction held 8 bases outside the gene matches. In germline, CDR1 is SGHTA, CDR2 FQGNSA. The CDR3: CASSLRQGGQPQHF. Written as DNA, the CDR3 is TGTGCCAGCAGCCTGCGACAGGGCGGACAGCCCCAGCATTTT.

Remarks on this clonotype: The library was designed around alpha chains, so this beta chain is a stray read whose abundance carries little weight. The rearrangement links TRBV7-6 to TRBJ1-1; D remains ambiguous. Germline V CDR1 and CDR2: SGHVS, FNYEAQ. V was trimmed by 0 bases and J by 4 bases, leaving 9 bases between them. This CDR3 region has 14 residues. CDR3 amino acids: CASSLARRTTEAFF. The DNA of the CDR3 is TGTGCCAGCAGCTTAGCTAGAAGGACCACTGAAGCTTTCTTT.

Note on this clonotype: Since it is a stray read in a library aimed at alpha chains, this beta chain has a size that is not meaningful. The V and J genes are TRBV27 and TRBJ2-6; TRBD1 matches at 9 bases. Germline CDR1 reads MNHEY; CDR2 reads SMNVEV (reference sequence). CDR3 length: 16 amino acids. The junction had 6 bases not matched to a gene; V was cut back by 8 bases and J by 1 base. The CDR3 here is CASQTGGASGANVLTF. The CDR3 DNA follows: TGTGCCAGCCAAACAGGGGGCGCTTCTGGGGCCAACGTCCTGACTTTC.